This T cell receptor (beta chain) is drawn from a study of blood T cell repertoires in COVID-19. Study as a whole: Spain, Italy and the United States supplied samples that represented acute and convalescent COVID-19.

Repertoires were generated with immunoSEQ multiplex PCR, while TCRdb's copy carries only in-frame clones and drops some. The table lists about 260,000 clones, around 93% of them singletons, with about 3% in the top ten. Participants came from some 26 US areas, aged about 18 to 90 years. Within 2 weeks of study entry, exposed participants had contacted a PCR-confirmed or clinician-diagnosed COVID-19 case. Trimming cost V 2 bases and J 4 bases, with 6 bases left between them. The CDR3 covers 13 residues. The germline gives CDR1 MDHEN, CDR2 SYDVKM. The receptor was isolated from a man aged 40-50 years who had been exposed to COVID-19. V gene TRBV28 combines with J gene TRBJ1-3; D remains ambiguous. Sequenced material: PBMCs or T cells enriched from blood (not recorded which). DNA for the CDR3: TGTGCCAGCAGTTTAGTCGGGGGAAACACCATATATTTT. It yields the protein CASSLVGGNTIYF.